This T cell receptor (beta chain) comes out of a study of OX40 agonist ivuxolimab in advanced cancers. For the study at large: Eligibility admitted prior anti-PD-1, anti-PD-L1 or anti-CTLA-4 therapy; approximately 40% had some.

Concerning this clone itself: What it recognizes is unknown.

Sequenced by immunoSEQ multiplex PCR; TCRdb stores in-frame clones only, minus some. In the table there are some 24,000 clones, around 80% of which are singletons. At baseline, cycle 4 day 1, and cycle 7 day 1, blood was sampled. Whole-study results and caveats: Still undetermined is the antigen specificity of the expanded peripheral T cells. By week 6 at 0.1 to 3.0 mg/kg, blood CD4+ and CD8+ T cells had expanded clonally.

CDR1 is SGDLS and CDR2 is YYNGEE in the germline V gene. The CDR3 contains 15 residues. V lost 4 bases, J lost 5 bases, and 4 bases stayed unmatched. V is TRBV9 and J is TRBJ2-2; 11 positions match TRBD2. The receptor was isolated from an adult with an advanced solid tumor such as melanoma, head and neck, liver or kidney cancer. The starting material was CD4+ or CD8+ T cells sorted from blood, obtained in a trial of the OX40 agonist ivuxolimab. CDR3 sequence (DNA): TGTGCCAGCAGCTCCCGACTAGCGGGGACCGGGGAGCTGTTTTTT. This encodes CASSSRLAGTGELFF.